These T cell receptor beta chains were read from a single sample in a study of OX40 agonist ivuxolimab in advanced cancers. Method: immunoSEQ multiplex PCR; TCRdb's copy keeps in-frame clones and lacks some. The sample yields approximately 100,000 clones, 70% to 90% seen once. The sample in question was CD4+ or CD8+ T cells sorted from blood, obtained in a trial of the OX40 agonist ivuxolimab. The receptor set was obtained from an adult with an advanced solid tumor such as melanoma, head and neck, liver or kidney cancer. The CDR3 runs from the conserved cysteine through the conserved F or W. A D gene is named only where the DNA matches it firmly. Rows give clone size only sometimes, using once, few, many, or a class for an expanded clone.

NA	NA	TRBJ2-3	TRBV7-6	CASSSAGQEFNVDTQYF	TGTGCCAGCAGCTCCGCGGGCCAGGAGTTTAATGTGGATACGCAGTATTTT
TRBD1	NA	TRBJ2-7	TRBV19	CASTYTGGAAEQYF	TGTGCCAGTACTTACACAGGGGGCGCGGCCGAGCAGTACTTC
TRBD1	NA	TRBJ1-1	TRBV15	CATSRGQGSNTEAFF	TGTGCCACCAGCAGAGGACAGGGATCGAACACTGAAGCTTTCTTT
NA	NA	TRBJ1-5	TRBV28	CASSSTSVGVSNQPQHF	TGTGCCAGCAGTTCGACCTCGGTGGGGGTTAGCAATCAGCCCCAGCATTTT
TRBD2	NA	TRBJ2-3	TRBV7-9	CASSAALAGVTDTQYF	TGTGCCAGCAGCGCAGCGCTAGCGGGGGTGACAGATACGCAGTATTTT
NA	few	TRBJ1-5	TRBV19	CASSISRGSNQPQHF	TGTGCCAGTAGTATTTCTCGTGGTAGCAATCAGCCCCAGCATTTT
NA	NA	TRBJ1-5	TRBV10-3	CAIRGTVANQPQHF	TGTGCCATCAGGGGTACAGTGGCGAATCAGCCCCAGCATTTT
NA	NA	TRBJ2-3	TRBV7-9	CASSPRNTDTQYF	TGTGCCAGCAGCCCTCGGAACACAGATACGCAGTATTTT
TRBD2	NA	TRBJ2-1	TRBV4-1	CASSQQIAGSSYNEQFF	TGCGCCAGCAGCCAACAGATAGCGGGGAGCTCCTACAATGAGCAGTTCTTC
TRBD1	NA	TRBJ1-1	TRBV2	CASSTGGNTEAFF	TGTGCCAGCAGTACAGGGGGCAACACTGAAGCTTTCTTT
NA	NA	TRBJ1-2	TRBV10-3	CAISERYGGENYGYTF	TGTGCCATCAGTGAGAGGTACGGGGGAGAGAACTATGGCTACACCTTC
TRBD1	NA	TRBJ1-2	TRBV29-1	CSVEPPGQGFYGYTF	TGCAGCGTTGAACCGCCGGGACAGGGGTTCTATGGCTACACCTTC
NA	NA	TRBJ1-6	TRBV25-1	CASSDPKAGASYNSPLHF	TGTGCCAGCAGTGACCCCAAGGCGGGAGCCTCTTATAATTCACCCCTCCACTTT
NA	NA	TRBJ1-3	TRBV11-2	CASSLDPQGQNTIYF	TGTGCCAGCAGCTTAGATCCCCAGGGTCAAAACACCATATATTTT
NA	NA	TRBJ1-5	TRBV2	CASSLGRGRQPQHF	TGTGCCAGCAGTCTAGGACGGGGTAGGCAGCCCCAGCATTTT
NA	NA	TRBJ2-1	TRBV5-1	CASSFGDSLPRSGQFF	TGCGCCAGCAGTTTCGGTGACAGTCTCCCCCGCAGTGGGCAGTTCTTC
TRBD1	NA	TRBJ2-7	TRBV5-1	CASNPMTGGSYEQYF	TGCGCCAGCAACCCAATGACAGGGGGTTCCTACGAGCAGTACTTC
TRBD1	NA	TRBJ1-2	TRBV4-1	CASSQERGLRGYTF	TGCGCCAGCAGCCAAGAAAGGGGGCTAAGGGGCTACACCTTC
TRBD1	NA	TRBJ1-6	TRBV6-5	CASSPGQLNSPLHF	TGTGCCAGCAGTCCGGGACAGCTTAATTCACCCCTCCACTTT
NA	once	TRBJ1-3	TRBV19	CATRKPSSGNTIYF	TGTGCCACCCGGAAACCCAGCTCTGGAAACACCATATATTTT
NA	NA	TRBJ2-3	TRBV7-9	CASNAFWGIGTDTQYF	TGTGCCAGCAACGCGTTCTGGGGGATCGGCACAGATACGCAGTATTTT
NA	few	TRBJ2-7	TRBV7-9	CASSLQGHSEQYF	TGTGCCAGCAGCTTACAGGGGCATAGCGAGCAGTACTTC
NA	NA	TRBJ2-3	TRBV7-2	CASSLDGTDTQYF	TGTGCCAGCAGCTTAGATGGAACAGATACGCAGTATTTT
TRBD1	NA	TRBJ2-5	TRBV11-2	CASSLGTGGKETQYF	TGTGCCAGCAGCCTGGGGACAGGGGGCAAAGAGACCCAGTACTTC